This T cell receptor (beta chain) was retrieved from a study of pediatric ulcerative colitis. Overall study context: About 7 patients showed pancolitis and two showed left-sided colitis.

This CDR3 has 9 amino acids. Germline CDR1 and CDR2: SQVTM and ANQGSEA. The V segment lost 6 bases and the J segment 13 bases; nucleotides outside the gene matches: 3. There are a few counts of this clone. Its antigen is unidentified. The diagnostic colonoscopy in ulcerative colitis patients preceded any immunosuppressive treatment. Study-wide findings and caveats: Ulcerative colitis patients shared more blood-rectal clones than controls. Acute severe colitis showed lower rectal diversity from clonal expansions.

The table came from immunoSEQ multiplex PCR; TCRdb's copy has only in-frame clones and leaves some out. This table holds 60,000 or so clones, 77% found once. Sequencing input: blood. This sequence originates from a boy younger than 18 with moderate ulcerative colitis. The V gene is TRBV29-1, the J gene TRBJ1-1; 9 bases match TRBD1. The CDR3 reads CSVTDRGFF. The CDR3 nucleotides read TGCAGCGTGACGGACAGGGGTTTCTTT.